This T cell receptor (beta chain) appears in the sequencing data of a study of OX40 agonist ivuxolimab in advanced cancers. TCRdb's copy holds only in-frame clones and misses some; the assay was immunoSEQ multiplex PCR. The top ten clones hold around 2% of a sample with roughly 80,000 clones, 75% to 90% of them seen once. This clone was observed once. Its antigen is not identified. Study findings and constraints: Among the lowest peripheral clonal expansion occurred in 0.1-3.0 mg/kg partial responders.

Systemic immunosuppression or a history of autoimmune disease excluded patients. The clonotype originates from an adult with an advanced solid tumor such as melanoma, head and neck, liver or kidney cancer. This material consisted of CD4+ or CD8+ T cells sorted from blood, taken in a trial of the OX40 agonist ivuxolimab.

CDR3 DNA sequence: TGTGCCAGCGGAAATCTCGGACGGTCCTACGAGCAGTACTTC. Protein sequence: CASGNLGRSYEQYF. This chain uses TRBV6-5 with TRBJ2-7; unclear D gene. Trimming removed 8 bases from V and 1 base from J, with 15 bases in between. Germline values: CDR1 MNHEY, CDR2 SVGAGI. This CDR3 comprises 14 residues.